This record concerns one T cell receptor beta chain sequence. The data are from a study of blood T cells in healthy people across ages. For the second PCR, which ran for about 7 to 11 cycles, a sample-barcoded 5' primer and a J-beta primer mix were used. A single record per CDR3 protein comes from TCRdb applying MiXCR to the 5' RACE reads. The data show 1.5 million to 2 million distinct CDR3 sequences, about 35% seen once. CDR3 size: 13 residues. Trimming shortened V by 3 bases and J by 3 bases, and 8 bases separated the two germline ends. CDR1 and CDR2 from the germline V gene are WNHNN and SYGVQD (reference sequence).

The TCR comes from a woman younger than 45 in good health. The chain recombines TRBV10-1 with TRBJ2-5, with D unresolved. The sample comprised blood. CDR3 sequence reads: CASSESVEETQYF. CDR3 nucleotide sequence: TGCGCCAGCAGTGAATCTGTGGAAGAGACCCAGTACTTC.